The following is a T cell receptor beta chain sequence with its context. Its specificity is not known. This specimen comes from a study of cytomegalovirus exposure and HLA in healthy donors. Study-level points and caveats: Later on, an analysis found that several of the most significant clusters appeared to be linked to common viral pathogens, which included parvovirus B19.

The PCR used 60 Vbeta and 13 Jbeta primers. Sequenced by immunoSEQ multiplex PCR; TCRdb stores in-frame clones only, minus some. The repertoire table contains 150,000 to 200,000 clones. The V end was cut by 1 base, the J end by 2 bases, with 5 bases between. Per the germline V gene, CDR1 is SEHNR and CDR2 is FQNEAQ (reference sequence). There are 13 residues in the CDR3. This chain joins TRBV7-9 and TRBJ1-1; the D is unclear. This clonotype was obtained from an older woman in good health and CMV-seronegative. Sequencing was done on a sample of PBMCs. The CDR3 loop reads CASSLESNTEAFF. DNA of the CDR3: TGTGCCAGCAGCTTAGAATCAAACACTGAAGCTTTCTTT.